Listed here is a single T cell receptor (beta chain). Its binding antigen is unknown. Within one base of it there is no much larger clone, and no base qualities were kept. The immunoSEQ Assay, a bias-controlled multiplex PCR, was used to amplify TCRbeta CDR3 regions from genomic DNA. As for the original processing: The number of nucleated cells in each sample was estimated by amplification of reference gene primers within the assay. To quantify the absolute abundance of each unique TCRbeta CDR3 rearrangement, sequence reads were collapsed and filtered. For each sample, productive Simpson clonality was calculated as the square root of Simpson's diversity index across productive rearrangements. TCRdb provides this immuneACCESS table in a form limited to in-frame rearrangements. Some clones are lacking; in checked studies, under half of them reflect an unresolved V gene, and why the rest are absent is not known. V and J calls and clone size are those listed in that table; D and trimming were worked out from the DNA. The sample table records just over 60,000 clones; 65% to 80% of these occur just once. Of the sample, about a fifth falls within the top ten clones.

Each collaborating institution followed its own protocols to collect whole blood in K2EDTA tubes. For TCRbeta analysis, collaborators shipped samples as frozen whole blood, isolated PBMCs, or DNA extracted from either of those sample types. This record comes from a study of blood T cell repertoires in COVID-19 (dated by TCRdb to 2018 to 2020). As for the study more broadly: Samples covering the acute and convalescent phases of COVID-19 were provided by collaborators in the United States, Italy and Spain. The prospective study material was composed of cDNA or gDNA derived from T cells, B-cell-depleted T cells, or PBMCs. Subjects who had been exposed to COVID-19, were actively infected with it, or had recovered from it provided the deeply sampled blood TCRbeta repertoires that made up the dataset. The repertoires were released in a freely available public database meant as a resource for research on the immune response to SARS-CoV-2. The samples were drawn from two sources: the first 160 participants of the ongoing ImmuneRACE study, and 950 to 1,500 subjects contributed by 6 global collaborators. A de-identified subject ID, COVID-19 status, age in years and sex were almost always included in the sample metadata. HLA class I and class II types, where available, came from metadata supplied by the sample provider rather than from assay-based typing.

Overall results and qualifications from the work: The amount of clinical and demographic metadata varied by source and participant and was provided uncurated.

V and J lose 3 bases and 3 bases, and a span of 14 bases separates them. Sequences SGHVS (CDR1) and FQNEAQ (CDR2) are obtained from the germline V gene. Inclusive of the bounding cysteine and phenylalanine, the CDR3 is 15 residues long. Of all the DNA, just the CDR3 is kept, 45 bases in frame from base 1. This chain joins TRBV7-8 to TRBJ1-1, with the D segment identity uncertain. The origin of this receptor is a woman aged 80 or older with active or convalescent COVID-19. Specimen: peripheral blood. The nucleotide sequence is given as TGTGCCAGCAGCTTCACCACTCAGGCGTACACTGAAGCTTTCTTT. It codes for CASSFTTQAYTEAFF.